The sequence of this T cell receptor beta chain was determined in a study of blood T cells in healthy people across ages. A second PCR of 7 to 11 cycles used a sample-barcoded 5' primer and a J-beta primer mix. One entry per CDR3 protein, called by TCRdb with MiXCR from the 5' RACE reads. The table includes some 850,000 distinct CDR3 sequences, around a quarter detected once. The CDR3 consists of 14 residues. V gave up 4 bases and J gave up 6 bases; unmatched junction bases: 4. Germline V gene data show CDR1 as MGHRA and CDR2 as YSYEKL. This clonotype was seen repeatedly, ten times or more. These sequences were also reported in another study, on T cells of mothers and their children. That source notes: Inherited differences only slightly affect thymic shaping of TCR recombination output.

The receptor was derived from a boy between 10 and 17 years old in good health. The chain employs TRBV4-1 and TRBJ1-4; the match to TRBD1 covers 8 bases. The sequenced material came from blood. This chain's CDR3 is CASSLRGRHEKLFF. CDR3 nucleotides: TGCGCCAGCAGCCTCAGGGGGCGCCATGAAAAACTGTTTTTT.